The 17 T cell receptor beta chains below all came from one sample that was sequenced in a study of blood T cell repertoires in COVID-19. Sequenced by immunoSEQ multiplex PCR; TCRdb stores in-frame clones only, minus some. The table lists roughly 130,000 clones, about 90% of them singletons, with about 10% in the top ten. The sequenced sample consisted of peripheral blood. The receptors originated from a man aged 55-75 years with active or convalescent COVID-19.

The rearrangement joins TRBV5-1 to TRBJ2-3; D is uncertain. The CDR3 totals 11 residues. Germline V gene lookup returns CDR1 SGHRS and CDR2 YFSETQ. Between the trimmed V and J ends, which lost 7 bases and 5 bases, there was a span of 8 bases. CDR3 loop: CASGLRDTQYF. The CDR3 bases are TGCGCCAGCGGTCTACGAGATACGCAGTATTTT.

The CDR3 loop reads CASSLNREETGELFF. The CDR3 nucleotides are TGTGCCAGCAGCTTAAACAGGGAAGAGACCGGGGAGCTGTTTTTT. This sequence joins TRBV11-3 and TRBJ2-2; a weak D match, TRBD1 (6 bases). CDR1 is SGHNT and CDR2 is YENEEA in the germline V gene. V was clipped by 2 bases and J by 5 bases, with 12 bases between them. The CDR3 has 15 amino acids.

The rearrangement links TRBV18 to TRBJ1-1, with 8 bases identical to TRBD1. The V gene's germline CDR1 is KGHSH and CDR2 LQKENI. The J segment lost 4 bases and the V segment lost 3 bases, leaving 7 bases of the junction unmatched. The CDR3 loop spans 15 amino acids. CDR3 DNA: TGTGCCAGCTCACCTCCGACAGGGGTGGTCACTGAAGCTTTCTTT. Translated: CASSPPTGVVTEAFF.

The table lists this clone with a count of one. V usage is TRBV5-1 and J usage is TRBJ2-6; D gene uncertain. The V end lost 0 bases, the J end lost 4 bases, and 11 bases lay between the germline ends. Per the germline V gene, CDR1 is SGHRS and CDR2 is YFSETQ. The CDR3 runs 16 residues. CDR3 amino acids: CASSLVVLTGANVLTF. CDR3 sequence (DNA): TGCGCCAGCAGCTTGGTGGTCCTAACCGGGGCCAACGTCCTGACTTTC.

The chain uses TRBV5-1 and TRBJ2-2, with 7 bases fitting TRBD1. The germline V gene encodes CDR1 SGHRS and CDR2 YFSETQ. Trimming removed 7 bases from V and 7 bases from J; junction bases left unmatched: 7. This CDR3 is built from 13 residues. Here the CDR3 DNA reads TGCGCCAGCTTTAACAGGGGCAGCGGGGAGCTGTTTTTT. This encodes CASFNRGSGELFF.

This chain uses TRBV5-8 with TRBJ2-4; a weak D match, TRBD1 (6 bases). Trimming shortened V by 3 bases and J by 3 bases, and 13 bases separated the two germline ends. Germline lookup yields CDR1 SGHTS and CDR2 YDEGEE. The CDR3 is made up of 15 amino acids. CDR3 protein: CASSSGHLSKNIQYF. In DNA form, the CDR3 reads TGTGCCAGCAGCTCGGGACACCTAAGCAAAAACATTCAGTACTTC.

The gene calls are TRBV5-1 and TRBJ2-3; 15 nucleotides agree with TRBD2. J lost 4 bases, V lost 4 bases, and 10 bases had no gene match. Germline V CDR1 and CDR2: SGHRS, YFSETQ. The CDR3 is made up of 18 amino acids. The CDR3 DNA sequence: TGCGCCAGCAGCCTTGGAGGACTAGCGGGAGGGAGGGCAGATACGCAGTATTTT. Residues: CASSLGGLAGGRADTQYF. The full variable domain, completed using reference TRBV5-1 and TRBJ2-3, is KAGVTQTPRYLIKTRGQQVTLSCSPISGHRSVSWYQQTPGQGLQFLFEYFSETQRNKGNFPGRFSGRQFSNSRSEMNVSTLELGDSALYLCASSLGGLAGGRADTQYFGPGTRLTVL.

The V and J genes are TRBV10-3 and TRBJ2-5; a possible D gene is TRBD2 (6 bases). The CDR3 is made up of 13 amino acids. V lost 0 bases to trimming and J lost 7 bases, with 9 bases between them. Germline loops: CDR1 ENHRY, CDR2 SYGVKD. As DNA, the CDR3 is TGTGCCATCAGTGAGTCGGGGACTGGGACCCAGTACTTC. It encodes CAISESGTGTQYF.

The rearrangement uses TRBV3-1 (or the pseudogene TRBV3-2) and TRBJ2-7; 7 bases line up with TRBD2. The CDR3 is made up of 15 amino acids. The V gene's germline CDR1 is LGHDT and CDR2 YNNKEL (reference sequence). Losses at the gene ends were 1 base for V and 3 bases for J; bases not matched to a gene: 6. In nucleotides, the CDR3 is TGTGCCAGCAGCCAAGGGTGGGAGGGCCTCTACGAGCAGTACTTC. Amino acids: CASSQGWEGLYEQYF.

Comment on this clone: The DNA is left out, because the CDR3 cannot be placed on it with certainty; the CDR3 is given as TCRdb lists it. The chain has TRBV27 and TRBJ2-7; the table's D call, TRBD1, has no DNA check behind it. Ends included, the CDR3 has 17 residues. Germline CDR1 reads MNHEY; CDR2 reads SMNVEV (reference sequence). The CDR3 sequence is CASSFGPGNRLSYEQYF.

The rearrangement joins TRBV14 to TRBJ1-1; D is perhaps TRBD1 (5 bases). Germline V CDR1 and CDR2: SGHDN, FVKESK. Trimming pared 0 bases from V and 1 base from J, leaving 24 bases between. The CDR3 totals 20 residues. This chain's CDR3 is CASSQEGLVRGGGRNTEAFF. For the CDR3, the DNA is TGTGCCAGCAGCCAAGAAGGTCTCGTACGGGGGGGAGGAAGGAACACTGAAGCTTTCTTT.

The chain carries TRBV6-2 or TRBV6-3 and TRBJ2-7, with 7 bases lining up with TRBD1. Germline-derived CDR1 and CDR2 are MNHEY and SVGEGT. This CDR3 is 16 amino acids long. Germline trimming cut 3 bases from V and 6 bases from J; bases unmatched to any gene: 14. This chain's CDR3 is CASSYSTRQGNREQYF. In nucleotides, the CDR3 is TGTGCCAGCAGTTATTCCACCCGACAGGGTAATCGCGAGCAGTACTTC.

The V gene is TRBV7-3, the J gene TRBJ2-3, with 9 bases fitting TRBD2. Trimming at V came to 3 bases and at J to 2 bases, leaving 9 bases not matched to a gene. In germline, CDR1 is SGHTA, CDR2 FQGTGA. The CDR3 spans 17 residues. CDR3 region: CASSLGLAGTTTDTQYF. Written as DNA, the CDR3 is TGTGCCAGCAGCTTGGGGCTAGCGGGGACAACCACAGATACGCAGTATTTT.

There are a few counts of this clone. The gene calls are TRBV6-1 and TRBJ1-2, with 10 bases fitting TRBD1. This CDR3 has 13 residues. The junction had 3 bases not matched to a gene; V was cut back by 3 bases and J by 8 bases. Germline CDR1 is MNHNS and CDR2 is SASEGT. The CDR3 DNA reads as TGTGCCAGCAGTGAGGGGACAGGGGTGGGCTACACCTTC. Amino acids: CASSEGTGVGYTF.

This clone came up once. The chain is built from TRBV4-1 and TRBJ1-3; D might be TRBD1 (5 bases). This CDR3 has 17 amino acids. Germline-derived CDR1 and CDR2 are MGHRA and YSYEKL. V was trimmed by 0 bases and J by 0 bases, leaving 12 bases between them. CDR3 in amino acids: CASSQEPGLASGNTIYF. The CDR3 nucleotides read TGCGCCAGCAGCCAAGAACCGGGACTGGCCTCTGGAAACACCATATATTTT.

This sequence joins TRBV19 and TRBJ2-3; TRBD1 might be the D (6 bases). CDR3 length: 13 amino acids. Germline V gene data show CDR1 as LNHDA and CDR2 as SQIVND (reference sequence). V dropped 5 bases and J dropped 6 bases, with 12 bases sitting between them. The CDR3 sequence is CASSANRADTQYF. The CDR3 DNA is TGTGCCAGTAGTGCTAACAGGGCCGATACGCAGTATTTT.

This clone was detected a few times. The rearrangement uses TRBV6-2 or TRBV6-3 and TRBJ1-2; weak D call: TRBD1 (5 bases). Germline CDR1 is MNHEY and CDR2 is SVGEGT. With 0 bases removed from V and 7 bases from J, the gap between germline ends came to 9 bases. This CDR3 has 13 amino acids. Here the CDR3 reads CASSYSAGLGYTF. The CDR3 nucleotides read TGTGCCAGCAGTTACTCGGCAGGGCTTGGCTACACCTTC.